The entry below gives a single T cell receptor beta chain sequence along with its context. Its antigen remains unidentified. Only in-frame clones appear in the TCRdb table, and some are missing; sequencing was by immunoSEQ multiplex PCR. The sample contains 130,000 to 150,000 clones, 85% to 95% of which appear only once. The sample is drawn from a study of T cell responses to AZD1222 COVID-19 vaccine. Study-wide results and limits: Mostly white British, mostly female donors; authors suggested clonal diversity may be underestimated.

With V trimmed by 3 bases and J by 0 bases, 3 bases remained unmatched. The CDR3 is 17 amino acids. The germline V gene has CDR1 MNHEY and CDR2 SMNVEV (reference sequence). This material consisted of peripheral blood, taken after recovery from COVID-19. The rearrangement uses TRBV27 and TRBJ2-2; TRBD2 aligns across 11 bases. This TCR came from an adult who had recovered from COVID-19. CDR3 protein: CASSLLAGGPNTGELFF. CDR3 nucleotide sequence: TGTGCCAGCAGTTTGTTAGCGGGAGGGCCGAACACCGGGGAGCTGTTTTTT.